This TCR beta chain was retrieved from a study of blood T cell repertoires in COVID-19. For the study at large: Sources were T cells, B-cell-depleted T cells, or PBMCs; the material itself was cDNA or gDNA.

Authors' data handling: Amplifying reference gene primers gave estimates of nucleated cell counts. Data came from immunoSEQ multiplex PCR; TCRdb stores just in-frame clones and leaves some out. V and J calls plus clone size are reproduced from that table; the DNA served to infer D and trimming. The sample has around 150,000 clones, around 84% seen once. The CDR3 is 15 amino acids. Germline assignment: CDR1 SGHDN and CDR2 FVKESK. The V end was cut by 10 bases, the J end by 10 bases, with 25 bases between. The TCR originated in a woman of 80 years or more with acute or convalescent COVID-19. J is TRBJ1-4 and V is TRBV14; possible D gene TRBD1, 5 bases. Sequenced material: peripheral blood. As DNA, the CDR3 is TGTGCCAACTTGTTTCTATCAGGGTTGCTTCGAAAACTGTTTTTT. Residues: CANLFLSGLLRKLFF. The full variable domain, its missing parts supplied by reference TRBV14 and TRBJ1-4, is EAGVTQFPSHSVIEKGQTVTLRCDPISGHDNLYWYRRVMGKEIKFLLHFVKESKQDESGMPNNRFLAERTGGTYSTLKVQPAELEDSGVYFCANLFLSGLLRKLFFGSGTQLSVL.